The next 5 T cell receptor beta chains were all read from a single sample in a study of coeliac disease. Method: immunoSEQ multiplex PCR; TCRdb's copy keeps in-frame clones and lacks some. The repertoire holds approximately 6,700 clones, with roughly 65% as singletons. What was sequenced was lamina propria lymphocytes from the gut. These receptors all stem from an older woman with active celiac disease.

This clone was seen only once. V usage is TRBV7-3 and J usage is TRBJ2-1; D gene ambiguous. Germline lookup yields CDR1 SGHTA and CDR2 FQGTGA. The CDR3 spans 13 residues. The V and J ends lost 2 bases and 5 bases respectively, with 7 bases between them. For the CDR3, the DNA is TGTGCCAGCAGCTTAGGGCGTAACAATGAGCAGTTCTTC. This translates into CASSLGRNNEQFF.

This chain uses TRBV30 with TRBJ1-2; D call uncertain. The CDR3 length is 11 residues. Germline values: CDR1 GTSNPN, CDR2 SVGIG (reference sequence). V lost 1 base to trimming and J lost 5 bases, with 5 bases between them. The CDR3 region is CAWSGLYGYTF. The CDR3 DNA follows: TGTGCCTGGAGTGGCCTATATGGCTACACCTTC. Full variable domain (remainder filled in from reference TRBV30 and TRBJ1-2): SQTIHQWPATLVQPVGSPLSLECTVEGTSNPNLYWYRQAAGRGLQLLFYSVGIGQISSEVPQNLSASRPQDRQFILSSKKLLLSDSGFYLCAWSGLYGYTFGSGTRLTVV.

V is TRBV12-5 and J is TRBJ2-3; a weak D match, TRBD2 (6 bases). CDR3 length: 16 amino acids. Trimming took 6 bases from V and 6 from J, leaving 22 bases between them. Germline-derived CDR1 and CDR2 are LGHNT and FRNRAP. CDR3 nucleotide sequence: TGTGCTAGTGGCCGGGGGACCCAAGGATCCACGGATACGCAGTATTTT. This codes for CASGRGTQGSTDTQYF.

The chain employs TRBV7-9 and TRBJ2-2, with a tentative D call TRBD1 (7 bases). From germline, CDR1 is SEHNR and CDR2 FQNEAQ (reference sequence). The V end was cut by 7 bases, the J end by 4 bases, with 13 bases between. CDR3 size: 14 residues. CDR3 sequence: CASTSGGSTGELFF. CDR3 coding DNA: TGTGCCAGCACTTCAGGGGGGTCCACCGGGGAGCTGTTTTTT.

The V call is TRBV10-1, the J call TRBJ2-1; 15 positions match TRBD2. Germline loops: CDR1 WNHNN, CDR2 SYGVQD (reference sequence). This CDR3 has 17 amino acids. V gave up 4 bases and J gave up 6 bases; unmatched junction bases: 7. CDR3 protein: CASSGSGLAGGGNEQFF. The CDR3 nucleotides read TGCGCCAGCAGTGGGTCCGGACTAGCGGGAGGGGGCAATGAGCAGTTCTTC.